This T cell receptor beta chain was observed in a study of blood T cells in healthy people across ages. Using a J-beta primer mix together with a sample-barcoded 5' primer, a second PCR was run for 7 to 11 cycles. Tags on each cDNA molecule came from a template-switch adaptor with 12 random nucleotides. Each CDR3 protein gets one entry after TCRdb re-called the 5' RACE reads with MiXCR. The data hold around 990,000 distinct CDR3 sequences, with roughly two fifths observed a single time. The TCR originated in a man between 18 and 35 years old in good health. What was sequenced was blood.

DNA of the CDR3: TGCGCCAGCAGCGCGGACAGGGGTACAGATACGCAGTATTTT. Translating gives CASSADRGTDTQYF. V and J are TRBV5-1 and TRBJ2-3, with 9 positions matching TRBD1. V shed 4 bases, J shed 3 bases, and the junction held 3 bases outside the gene matches. Germline lookup yields CDR1 SGHRS and CDR2 YFSETQ. The CDR3 has 14 amino acids.